These 13 T cell receptor beta chains were sequenced from one sample in a study of blood T cell repertoires in COVID-19. Sequencing used immunoSEQ multiplex PCR; TCRdb keeps in-frame clones, though not all of them. Among 180,000 or so clones listed, approximately 80% were seen once. What was sequenced was PBMCs or T cells enriched from blood (not recorded which). Receptors were obtained from a man aged 60 to 69 who had been exposed to COVID-19.

The V and J genes are TRBV5-1 and TRBJ1-4, with no clear D. Trimming took 0 bases from V and 0 from J, leaving 6 bases between them. Germline CDR1 and CDR2: SGHRS and YFSETQ. This CDR3 has 15 residues. In DNA form, the CDR3 reads TGCGCCAGCAGCTTGGTTGCAGCAACTAATGAAAAACTGTTTTTT. This gives the protein CASSLVAATNEKLFF.

This chain links TRBV25-1 with TRBJ2-1; 8 positions match TRBD1. This CDR3 is 15 amino acids long. Germline CDR1 and CDR2: MGHDK and SYGVNS. V lost 1 base, J lost 7 bases, and 6 bases stayed unmatched. The DNA for the CDR3 is TGTGCCAGCAGTGAATGGCAGGGGGCAATTAATGAGCAGTTCTTC. Protein sequence: CASSEWQGAINEQFF.

The V gene is TRBV10-3, the J gene TRBJ1-5; no definite D call. Deletions cut 4 bases from V and 2 bases from J, with 6 bases between. The germline V gene has CDR1 ENHRY and CDR2 SYGVKD. The CDR3 has 13 amino acids. The CDR3 region has the DNA TGTGCCATCAGTGCGGTGGGCAATCAGCCCCAGCATTTT. Protein product: CAISAVGNQPQHF.

This sequence joins TRBV10-3 and TRBJ2-5, with D maybe TRBD1 (5 bases). This CDR3 has 14 residues. Trimming pared 3 bases from V and 5 bases from J, leaving 13 bases between. The germline V gene encodes CDR1 ENHRY and CDR2 SYGVKD. Written as DNA, the CDR3 is TGTGCCATCAGTGATTTCGGCAGGGATGAGACCCAGTACTTC. This encodes CAISDFGRDETQYF.

This chain uses TRBV19 with TRBJ1-2; 8 bases line up with TRBD1. The junction had 8 bases not matched to a gene; V was cut back by 8 bases and J by 3 bases. The CDR3 loop spans 14 amino acids. The germline CDR1 and CDR2 sequences are LNHDA and SQIVND (reference sequence). Here the CDR3 reads CASLPDREDYGYTF. CDR3 coding DNA: TGTGCCAGTTTGCCGGACAGGGAAGACTATGGCTACACCTTC.

V and J are TRBV5-1 and TRBJ2-1; 11 bases map to TRBD2. The germline gives CDR1 SGHRS, CDR2 YFSETQ. This CDR3 contains 15 residues. The junction had 4 bases not matched to a gene; V was cut back by 4 bases and J by 4 bases. The CDR3 DNA is TGCGCCAGCAGCGAGATAGCGGGAGGGTACAATGAGCAGTTCTTC. Residues: CASSEIAGGYNEQFF.

In its sample, this clone was seen a few times. The chain couples TRBV19 to TRBJ1-5, with TRBD1 identical over 8 bases. CDR3 length: 18 residues. Germline CDR1 is LNHDA and CDR2 is SQIVND (reference sequence). Trimming cost V 5 bases and J 2 bases; bases outside gene matches: 14. CDR3 DNA sequence: TGTGCCAGTAGTTCCCGAATCAAACAGGGGGTAGGCAATCAGCCCCAGCATTTT. Amino acids: CASSSRIKQGVGNQPQHF.

This chain joins TRBV29-1 and TRBJ2-1, with a weak D call TRBD1 (6 bases). Germline V gene sequence: CDR1 SQVTM, CDR2 ANQGSEA. The CDR3 runs to 15 residues. V lost 7 bases, J lost 4 bases, and 20 bases lay in between. CDR3 sequence reads: CSAGPGQLAYNEQFF. The DNA for the CDR3 is TGCAGCGCTGGGCCAGGACAGTTGGCTTACAATGAGCAGTTCTTC.

The chain couples TRBV5-1 to TRBJ2-5; the D is unclear. CDR3 length: 12 amino acids. Germline-derived CDR1 and CDR2 are SGHRS and YFSETQ. V shed 1 base and J shed 3 bases, with 4 bases lying between them. The CDR3 spells CASSLTKETQYF. The DNA of the CDR3 is TGCGCCAGCAGCTTGACAAAAGAGACCCAGTACTTC. Looking up the rest from reference TRBV5-1 and TRBJ2-5 gives the full variable domain: KAGVTQTPRYLIKTRGQQVTLSCSPISGHRSVSWYQQTPGQGLQFLFEYFSETQRNKGNFPGRFSGRQFSNSRSEMNVSTLELGDSALYLCASSLTKETQYFGPGTRLLVL.

This CDR3 is CASSPGTANEKLFF. DNA of the CDR3: TGTGCCAGCAGTCCCGGGACAGCTAATGAAAAACTGTTTTTT. The chain couples TRBV28 to TRBJ1-4, with 7 bases identical to TRBD1. CDR1 and CDR2 (germline): MDHEN, SYDVKM. V was clipped by 5 bases and J by 3 bases; unmatched bases: 3. This CDR3 region has 14 residues.

A few counts support this clone. CDR3 coding DNA: TGCAGCGTTGGGACAGGTCGATCGGTCTCTGGAAACACCATATATTTT. As protein: CSVGTGRSVSGNTIYF. The rearrangement joins TRBV29-1 to TRBJ1-3; 7 bases are a match to TRBD1. This CDR3 has 16 residues. The germline V gene encodes CDR1 SQVTM and CDR2 ANQGSEA. Losses at the gene ends were 4 bases for V and 0 bases for J; bases not matched to a gene: 9.

The rearrangement uses TRBV5-1 and TRBJ2-6; 12 bases match TRBD1. This CDR3 has 17 residues. Germline CDR1 is SGHRS and CDR2 is YFSETQ. The junction had 5 bases not matched to a gene; V was cut back by 4 bases and J by 3 bases. This CDR3 is CASSTGQGAFGANVLTF. The CDR3, as DNA: TGCGCCAGCAGCACGGGACAGGGGGCTTTTGGGGCCAACGTCCTGACTTTC.

CDR3 region: CASSQGIGNSYEQYF. CDR3 bases: TGTGCCAGCAGCCAAGGTATCGGGAACTCCTACGAGCAGTACTTC. V usage is TRBV3-1 (or the pseudogene TRBV3-2) and J usage is TRBJ2-7; maybe TRBD2 (5 bases). CDR1 is LGHDT, CDR2 YNNKEL, per germline (reference sequence). V lost 1 base, J lost 0 bases, and 10 bases lay in between. CDR3 size: 15 residues.